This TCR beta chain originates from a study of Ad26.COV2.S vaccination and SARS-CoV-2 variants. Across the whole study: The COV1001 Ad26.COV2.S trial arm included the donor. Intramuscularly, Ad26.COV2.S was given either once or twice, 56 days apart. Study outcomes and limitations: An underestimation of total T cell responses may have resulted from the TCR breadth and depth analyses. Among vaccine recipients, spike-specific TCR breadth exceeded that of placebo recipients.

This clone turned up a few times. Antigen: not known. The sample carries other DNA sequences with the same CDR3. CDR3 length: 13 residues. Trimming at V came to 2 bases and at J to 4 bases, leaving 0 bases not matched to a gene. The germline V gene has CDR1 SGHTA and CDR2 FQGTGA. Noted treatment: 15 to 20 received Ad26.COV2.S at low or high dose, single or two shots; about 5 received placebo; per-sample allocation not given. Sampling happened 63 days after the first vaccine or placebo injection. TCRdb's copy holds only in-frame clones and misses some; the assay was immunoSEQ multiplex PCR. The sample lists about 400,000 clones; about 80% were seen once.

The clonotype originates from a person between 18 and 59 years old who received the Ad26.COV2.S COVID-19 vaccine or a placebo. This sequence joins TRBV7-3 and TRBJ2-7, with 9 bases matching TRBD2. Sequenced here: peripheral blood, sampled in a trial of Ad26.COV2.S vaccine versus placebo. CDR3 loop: CASSLAGGYEQYF. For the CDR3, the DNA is TGTGCCAGCAGCTTAGCGGGAGGGTACGAGCAGTACTTC.